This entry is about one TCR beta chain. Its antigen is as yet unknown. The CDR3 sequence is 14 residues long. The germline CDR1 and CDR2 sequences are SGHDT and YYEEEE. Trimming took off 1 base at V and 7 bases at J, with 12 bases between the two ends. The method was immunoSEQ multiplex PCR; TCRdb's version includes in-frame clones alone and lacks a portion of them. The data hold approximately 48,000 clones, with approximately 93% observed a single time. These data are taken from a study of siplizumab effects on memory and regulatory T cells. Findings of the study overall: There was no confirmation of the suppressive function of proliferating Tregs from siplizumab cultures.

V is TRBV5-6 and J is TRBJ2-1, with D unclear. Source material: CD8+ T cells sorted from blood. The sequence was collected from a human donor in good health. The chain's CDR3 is CASSLINRRNEQFF. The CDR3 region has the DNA TGTGCCAGCAGCTTGATAAACCGCAGGAATGAGCAGTTCTTC.